This T cell receptor beta chain derives from a study of OX40 agonist ivuxolimab in advanced cancers. Across the study: At under 85% male, the cohort had a mean age of 60 years, ranging from roughly 20 to 80. Study-wide points: Clones of CD4+ and CD8+ blood T cells grew by week 6 at doses of 0.1 to 3.0 mg/kg.

The junction had 16 bases not matched to a gene; V was cut back by 3 bases and J by 5 bases. The CDR3 extends over 17 amino acids. Per the germline V gene, CDR1 is LNHDA and CDR2 is SQIVND (reference sequence). This clone appeared once. As yet, its antigen is unknown. This table comes from immunoSEQ multiplex PCR, and its TCRdb copy is limited to in-frame clones, with some not included. The table shows 65,000 to 70,000 clones, with approximately 80% occurring only once. Sequenced here: CD4+ or CD8+ T cells sorted from blood, sampled in a trial of the OX40 agonist ivuxolimab. The chain combines TRBV19 with TRBJ2-7; 7 bases map to TRBD2. This receptor was identified in an adult with an advanced solid tumor such as melanoma, head and neck, liver or kidney cancer. As DNA, the CDR3 is TGTGCCAGTAGTATCTTGGGTACGGGTCAGGGAGGGCACGAGCAGTACTTC. It is translated as CASSILGTGQGGHEQYF.